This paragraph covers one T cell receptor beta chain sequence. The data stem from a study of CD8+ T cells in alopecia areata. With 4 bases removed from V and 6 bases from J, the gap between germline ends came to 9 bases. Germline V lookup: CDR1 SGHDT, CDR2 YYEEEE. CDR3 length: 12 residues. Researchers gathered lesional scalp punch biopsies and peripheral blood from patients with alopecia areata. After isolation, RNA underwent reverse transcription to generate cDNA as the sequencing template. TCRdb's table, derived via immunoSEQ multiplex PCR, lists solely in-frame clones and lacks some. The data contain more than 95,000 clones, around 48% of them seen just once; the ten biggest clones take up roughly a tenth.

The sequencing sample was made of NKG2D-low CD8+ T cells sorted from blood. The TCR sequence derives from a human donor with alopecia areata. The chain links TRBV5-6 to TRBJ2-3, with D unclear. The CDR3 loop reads CASSVTGDTQYF. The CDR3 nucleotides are TGTGCCAGCAGCGTAACCGGGGATACGCAGTATTTT.